This entry lists 29 T cell receptor beta chains sequenced from one sample in a study of shared clonotypes between healthy human individuals. CD8 cells regarded as naive lacked CD45RO, were positively chosen for CCR7, and omitted terminally differentiated effector memory CD45RA+ cells. The table came from immunoSEQ multiplex PCR; TCRdb's copy has only in-frame clones and leaves some out. The sample consists of about 2.1 million clones, 90% to 95% of them appearing once. Specimen: naive CD8+ T cells from PBMCs. Receptors originate from a man between 18 and 35 years old in good health. Some clones in this sample may be carry-over from other donors' samples.

The chain links TRBV11-2 to TRBJ2-7; D not resolved. The CDR3 is 15 residues long. CDR1 is SGHAT, CDR2 FQNNGV, per germline. The V end was cut by 1 base, the J end by 1 base, with 11 bases between. CDR3 region: CASSLGAATSYEQYF. CDR3 sequence (DNA): TGTGCCAGCAGCTTAGGGGCCGCTACTTCCTACGAGCAGTACTTC.

This rearrangement joins TRBV19 to TRBJ2-1, with 9 positions matching TRBD2. Trimming removed 3 bases from V and 4 bases from J; junction bases left unmatched: 4. Germline V gene data show CDR1 as LNHDA and CDR2 as SQIVND (reference sequence). There are 15 residues in the CDR3. CDR3 region: CASSIQGLAYNEQFF. The CDR3 region has the DNA TGTGCCAGTAGTATTCAGGGACTAGCATACAATGAGCAGTTCTTC.

The CDR3 DNA reads TGTGCCAGCAGTGGTGTAGGGGGGGCCGGGTACTCTGGAAACACCATATATTTT. Protein product: CASSGVGGAGYSGNTIYF. The chain has TRBV27 and TRBJ1-3; perhaps TRBD1 as D (6 bases). Germline CDR1 reads MNHEY; CDR2 reads SMNVEV (reference sequence). The ends were cut back, 5 bases at V and 0 bases at J, with 20 bases in the middle. The CDR3 contains 18 residues.

As for this clone: Other DNA sequences of this sample code for an identical CDR3. The chain uses TRBV28 and TRBJ2-7; a possible D gene is TRBD2 (6 bases). Germline V gene sequence: CDR1 MDHEN, CDR2 SYDVKM. Deletions cut 3 bases from V and 1 base from J, with 7 bases between. The CDR3 extends over 13 amino acids. The CDR3 protein is CASSFAGSYEQYF. The DNA of the CDR3 is TGTGCCAGCAGTTTTGCGGGGTCCTACGAGCAGTACTTC.

This clone occurred a few times. The V gene is TRBV19, the J gene TRBJ1-5; 8 bases align to TRBD1. The CDR3 length is 14 residues. J was trimmed by 6 bases and V by 3 bases; bases with no gene match: 4. The germline V gene has CDR1 LNHDA and CDR2 SQIVND (reference sequence). The CDR3 sequence: CASSIGQGTQPQHF. The CDR3 nucleotides are TGTGCCAGTAGTATTGGACAGGGCACTCAGCCCCAGCATTTT. The whole variable domain, filled in from reference TRBV19 and TRBJ1-5, reads DGGITQSPKYLFRKEGQNVTLSCEQNLNHDAMYWYRQDPGQGLRLIYYSQIVNDFQKGDIAEGYSVSREKKESFPLTVTSAQKNPTAFYLCASSIGQGTQPQHFGDGTRLSIL.

This clone is a singleton in its sample. This chain joins TRBV27 and TRBJ1-2; D possibly corresponds to TRBD1 (6 bases). The CDR3 is 15 amino acids. Trimming pared 5 bases from V and 4 bases from J, leaving 17 bases between. Germline assignment: CDR1 MNHEY and CDR2 SMNVEV (reference sequence). The CDR3 reads CASSPPRGEGYGYTF. In DNA form, the CDR3 reads TGTGCCAGCAGTCCCCCTAGGGGGGAGGGCTATGGCTACACCTTC.

As for this clone: The sample carries other DNA sequences with the same CDR3. The genes are TRBV27 and TRBJ2-1; D unclear. The CDR3 loop spans 10 amino acids. V was trimmed by 8 bases and J by 5 bases, leaving 4 bases between them. In germline, CDR1 is MNHEY, CDR2 SMNVEV (reference sequence). CDR3 protein: CASGNNEQFF. The CDR3 DNA is TGTGCCAGCGGAAACAATGAGCAGTTCTTC.

The rearrangement uses TRBV27 and TRBJ1-1; tentatively, D is TRBD1 (6 bases). The germline V and J ends were trimmed by 7 bases and 0 bases, with 12 bases remaining between them. The V gene's germline CDR1 is MNHEY and CDR2 SMNVEV (reference sequence). The CDR3 runs to 14 residues. Here the CDR3 DNA reads TGTGCCAGCAAACTAGGGGGGATGAACACTGAAGCTTTCTTT. This sequence encodes CASKLGGMNTEAFF.

A single count supports this clone. The chain recombines TRBV28 with TRBJ1-4; TRBD1 might be the D (6 bases). The CDR3 contains 14 residues. From germline, CDR1 is MDHEN and CDR2 SYDVKM. Trimming cost V 7 bases and J 7 bases, with 16 bases left between them. CDR3 amino acids: CASIPGQQIEKLFF. CDR3 coding DNA: TGTGCCAGCATCCCCGGACAGCAGATTGAAAAACTGTTTTTT.

V is TRBV7-9 and J is TRBJ1-6; D uncertain. CDR1 is SEHNR and CDR2 is FQNEAQ in the germline V gene (reference sequence). This CDR3 spans 12 amino acids. Trimming removed 4 bases at V and 9 bases at J, with 7 bases between. CDR3: CASSSGSSPLHF. DNA of the CDR3: TGTGCCAGCAGCTCTGGTAGTTCACCCCTCCACTTT.

The rearrangement uses TRBV5-1 and TRBJ1-2; D not resolved. Per germline, CDR1 SGHRS and CDR2 YFSETQ. The CDR3 extends over 14 amino acids. The ends were cut back, 0 bases at V and 2 bases at J, with 8 bases in the middle. CDR3 amino acids: CASSLAGANYGYTF. The CDR3 DNA follows: TGCGCCAGCAGCTTGGCCGGCGCCAACTATGGCTACACCTTC.

The chain uses TRBV4-1 and TRBJ2-6, with D tentatively TRBD2 (5 bases). Deletions cut 1 base from V and 4 bases from J, with 11 bases between. The CDR3 runs 16 residues. Per the germline V gene, CDR1 is MGHRA and CDR2 is YSYEKL. The CDR3 DNA reads TGCGCCAGCAGCCAAGTCTCCGGGGTAGGGGCCAACGTCCTGACTTTC. Its translation: CASSQVSGVGANVLTF.

J is TRBJ2-3 and V is TRBV5-3; 11 positions match TRBD2. TRBV5-3 falls under the ORF class, with uncertain function. The CDR3 extends over 15 amino acids. V trimming: 7 bases; J trimming: 3 bases; junction bases outside the gene matches: 7. The CDR3 nucleotides are TGTGCCAGATCGCCCCGACTAGCGGGGACAGATACGCAGTATTTT. It translates to CARSPRLAGTDTQYF.

The chain combines TRBV28 with TRBJ1-1; D is unclear. The CDR3 is made up of 17 amino acids. Germline values: CDR1 MDHEN, CDR2 SYDVKM. V was trimmed by 3 bases and J by 3 bases, leaving 20 bases between them. The CDR3 region is CASSFPPTVLGYTEAFF. The CDR3 DNA follows: TGTGCCAGCAGTTTTCCCCCGACTGTATTGGGATACACTGAAGCTTTCTTT.

This chain links TRBV19 with TRBJ2-2; 9 bases are shared with TRBD2. The V and J ends lost 1 base and 5 bases, in that order; junction bases with no gene match: 5. Germline V gene data show CDR1 as LNHDA and CDR2 as SQIVND (reference sequence). The CDR3 totals 16 residues. DNA for the CDR3: TGTGCCAGTAGTATAGGTTACGGACTAGCGACCGGGGAGCTGTTTTTT. Its translation is CASSIGYGLATGELFF.

V is TRBV27 and J is TRBJ2-7, with D hard to call. V was cut by 3 bases and J by 0 bases, with 12 bases left in between. The CDR3 totals 15 residues. In germline, CDR1 is MNHEY, CDR2 SMNVEV (reference sequence). The CDR3 nucleotides read TGTGCCAGCAGTTTCAACTCCGGCTTCTCCTACGAGCAGTACTTC. This sequence encodes CASSFNSGFSYEQYF.

This clone was detected once. The J gene is TRBJ2-7, the V gene TRBV19; D remains ambiguous. V dropped 3 bases and J dropped 4 bases, with 10 bases sitting between them. The CDR3 totals 13 residues. CDR1 and CDR2 (germline): LNHDA, SQIVND (reference sequence). CDR3 amino acids: CASSMDIRYEQYF. DNA of the CDR3: TGTGCCAGTAGTATGGATATTCGATACGAGCAGTACTTC. Looking up the rest from reference TRBV19 and TRBJ2-7 gives the full variable domain: DGGITQSPKYLFRKEGQNVTLSCEQNLNHDAMYWYRQDPGQGLRLIYYSQIVNDFQKGDIAEGYSVSREKKESFPLTVTSAQKNPTAFYLCASSMDIRYEQYFGPGTRLTVT.

The genes are TRBV9 and TRBJ2-3; 8 positions match TRBD2. This CDR3 is 14 amino acids long. CDR1 and CDR2 from the germline V gene are SGDLS and YYNGEE. Unmatched junction bases numbered 4, after V lost 4 bases and J lost 3 bases. This CDR3 is CASSKGGRTDTQYF. DNA for the CDR3: TGTGCCAGCAGCAAAGGCGGGAGGACAGATACGCAGTATTTT. The full variable domain, with the rest looked up from reference TRBV9 and TRBJ2-3, is DSGVTQTPKHLITATGQRVTLRCSPRSGDLSVYWYQQSLDQGLQFLIQYYNGEERAKGNILERFSAQQFPDLHSELNLSSLELGDSALYFCASSKGGRTDTQYFGPGTRLTVL.

The V and J genes are TRBV19 and TRBJ2-7; 13 bases are shared with TRBD2. Germline lookup yields CDR1 LNHDA and CDR2 SQIVND (reference sequence). V dropped 3 bases and J dropped 4; count of bases not matched to a gene: 6. CDR3 size: 16 residues. CDR3 residues: CASSMGTSGTGYEQYF. The DNA of the CDR3 is TGTGCCAGTAGTATGGGGACTAGCGGGACGGGGTACGAGCAGTACTTC.

This sequence joins TRBV19 and TRBJ2-2, with 10 positions matching TRBD1. This CDR3 has 16 amino acids. V lost 2 bases to trimming and J lost 10 bases; unmatched junction nucleotides: 10. CDR1 and CDR2 (germline): LNHDA, SQIVND (reference sequence). In DNA form, the CDR3 reads TGTGCCAGTAGTATACTAAGGGACAGGGGCCACCCGGAGCTGTTTTTT. Amino acid sequence: CASSILRDRGHPELFF.

This clone was seen a single time. This chain links TRBV11-2 with TRBJ2-2; TRBD1 is a possible D gene (5 bases). The CDR3 spans 15 residues. The V end lost 6 bases, the J end lost 0 bases, and 11 bases lay between the germline ends. The V gene's germline CDR1 is SGHAT and CDR2 FQNNGV. The CDR3 DNA is TGTGCCAGCAGTTCCGACAGACCGAACACCGGGGAGCTGTTTTTT. This encodes CASSSDRPNTGELFF.

The chain joins TRBV6-5 to TRBJ2-7; D not resolved. V lost 5 bases to trimming and J lost 3 bases, with 5 bases between them. CDR3 length equals 11 residues. Germline assignment: CDR1 MNHEY and CDR2 SVGAGI. The CDR3: CASSLLYEQYF. CDR3 nucleotide sequence: TGTGCCAGCAGTCTCCTCTACGAGCAGTACTTC.

The J gene is TRBJ2-3, the V gene TRBV5-6, with D hard to call. The CDR3 loop spans 15 amino acids. From germline, CDR1 is SGHDT and CDR2 YYEEEE. Trimming left V 3 bases short and J 3 bases short, with 14 bases between. CDR3 residues: CASSSRWGFTDTQYF. CDR3 coding DNA: TGTGCCAGCAGCTCGCGTTGGGGATTTACAGATACGCAGTATTTT.

The chain recombines TRBV5-6 with TRBJ2-7; 10 positions match TRBD1. The ends lost 4 bases at V and 2 bases at J; junction bases unmatched: 3. CDR3 length equals 14 residues. Germline-derived CDR1 and CDR2 are SGHDT and YYEEEE. CDR3 nucleotides: TGTGCCAGCAGCGCCGGGACAGGGGCCTACGAGCAGTACTTC. This sequence encodes CASSAGTGAYEQYF. The full variable domain, with the rest looked up from reference TRBV5-6 and TRBJ2-7, is DAGVTQSPTHLIKTRGQQVTLRCSPKSGHDTVSWYQQALGQGPQFIFQYYEEEERQRGNFPDRFSGHQFPNYSSELNVNALLLGDSALYLCASSAGTGAYEQYFGPGTRLTVT.

V gene TRBV4-3 combines with J gene TRBJ2-1; TRBD2 agrees at 9 bases. There are 18 residues in the CDR3. The germline CDR1 and CDR2 sequences are LGHNA and YSLEER. After removal of 1 base from V and 5 bases from J, the junction contained 12 bases not matched to a gene. CDR3 in amino acids: CASSQGPPGREGHNEQFF. In DNA, the CDR3 is TGCGCCAGCAGCCAAGGGCCTCCCGGGCGGGAGGGCCACAATGAGCAGTTCTTC.

The J gene is TRBJ1-4, the V gene TRBV5-8; TRBD1 might be the D (6 bases). CDR3 size: 15 residues. The V end lost 2 bases, the J end lost 4 bases, and 12 bases lay between the germline ends. CDR1 SGHTS and CDR2 YDEGEE come from the germline V gene. In nucleotides, the CDR3 is TGTGCCAGCAGCTTAGGGACACTCAGTAATGAAAAACTGTTTTTT. This translates into CASSLGTLSNEKLFF. The full variable domain, rest sourced from reference TRBV5-8 and TRBJ1-4, is EAGVTQSPTHLIKTRGQQATLRCSPISGHTSVYWYQQALGLGLQFLLWYDEGEERNRGNFPPRFSGRQFPNYSSELNVNALELEDSALYLCASSLGTLSNEKLFFGSGTQLSVL.

The gene calls are TRBV28 and TRBJ2-2; D tentatively reads TRBD1 or TRBD2 (6 bases each). CDR1 and CDR2 (germline): MDHEN, SYDVKM. V lost 9 bases to trimming and J lost 0 bases, with 29 bases between them. There are 20 residues in the CDR3. The DNA of the CDR3 is TGTGCCAGACATCCACGGGCCGGGGGACACACTACTCCGAACACCGGGGAGCTGTTTTTT. Residues: CARHPRAGGHTTPNTGELFF. Complete variable domain (other parts from reference TRBV28 and TRBJ2-2): DVKVTQSSRYLVKRTGEKVFLECVQDMDHENMFWYRQDPGLGLRLIYFSYDVKMKEKGDIPEGYSVSREKKERFSLILESASTNQTSMYLCARHPRAGGHTTPNTGELFFGEGSRLTVL.

The rearrangement joins TRBV7-9 to TRBJ2-1, with 7 bases matching TRBD2. The CDR3 spans 17 residues. Trimming removed 4 bases from V and 5 bases from J; junction bases left unmatched: 14. The germline gives CDR1 SEHNR, CDR2 FQNEAQ (reference sequence). As DNA, the CDR3 is TGTGCCAGCAGCTCTTTAACTGAAGCGGGACCTGACAATGAGCAGTTCTTC. Its translation: CASSSLTEAGPDNEQFF.

The rearrangement links TRBV4-1 to TRBJ1-6; D is unresolved. Trimming removed 4 bases from V and 6 bases from J, with 4 bases in between. The CDR3 covers 12 residues. Germline V gives CDR1 MGHRA, CDR2 YSYEKL. In DNA, the CDR3 is TGCGCCAGCAGCCCGGGTAATTCACCCCTCCACTTT. Translated, it gives CASSPGNSPLHF.